This note documents a single TCR beta chain sequence. In this sample, this clone turned up once. Its antigen is currently not known. Base-call qualities are not available, and no considerably larger clone is one nucleotide away. Participants in the prospective study were enrolled through a virtual design, were aged roughly 18 to 100 years, and lived in roughly 25 United States geographic areas. In the prospective study, cohorts were assigned on the basis of participant-reported clinical history obtained from a screening survey and a study questionnaire. ImmuneRACE Cohort 3 recovered participants were defined by two consecutive negative NP/OP PCR tests, healthcare professional clearance, or symptom resolution. Each participant in the prospective study had whole blood, serum and a nasopharyngeal or oropharyngeal swab collected by mobile phlebotomists. Over an approximately 2-month period, participants in the prospective study had the option of providing additional blood draws and questionnaires. Before DNA extraction, prospective study blood samples were shipped either frozen or at room temperature.

This sample is part of a study of blood T cell repertoires in COVID-19 (TCRdb year 2020). A note on the overall study: Samples covering the acute and convalescent phases of COVID-19 were provided by collaborators in the United States, Italy and Spain. The dataset comprised deeply sampled blood TCRbeta repertoires from subjects exposed to, actively infected with, or recovered from COVID-19. The repertoires were released in a freely available public database meant as a resource for research on the immune response to SARS-CoV-2. A de-identified subject ID, COVID-19 status, age in years and sex were almost always included in the sample metadata. The prospective study material was composed of cDNA or gDNA derived from T cells, B-cell-depleted T cells, or PBMCs. HLA class I and class II types, where available, came from metadata supplied by the sample provider rather than from assay-based typing. Samples came from the ongoing ImmuneRACE study (first 160 participants) plus 1,254 subjects from 6 global collaborators.

The CDR3, cysteine through phenylalanine, is 16 amino acids long. Only CDR3 DNA is held: 48 bases, read in frame from base 1. V is trimmed back by 5 bases and J by 5 bases, and the junction contains 12 bases that no gene match accounts for. CDR1 and CDR2 were assigned from the germline V gene as MDHEN and SYDVKM. The research as a whole found: The quantity of clinical and demographic metadata differed by source and by participant and was supplied without curation.

The immunoSEQ Assay, a bias-controlled multiplex PCR, was used to amplify TCRbeta CDR3 regions from genomic DNA. In the authors' own workflow: Within the assay, amplification of reference gene primers was used to estimate how many nucleated cells each sample contained. To quantify the absolute abundance of each unique TCRbeta CDR3 rearrangement, sequence reads were collapsed and filtered. For each sample, productive Simpson clonality was calculated by taking the square root of Simpson's diversity index across productive rearrangements. Drawn from immuneACCESS, this table holds only the in-frame rearrangements with V and J called that TCRdb kept. Clones are partly lost; checked studies trace under half to an unresolved V gene and leave the rest unexplained. V and J calls plus clone size are reproduced from that table; the DNA served to infer D and trimming. For this sample the table gives about 250,000 clones, of which about nine tenths were detected only once. Of the sample, less than 3% falls within the top ten clones.

The sequence links TRBV28 to TRBJ1-1, and 9 junction bases match TRBD1. The sequenced sample consisted of PBMCs or T cells enriched from blood (not recorded which). The TCR sequence derives from a woman aged 50 to 65 who had recovered from COVID-19. The CDR3 loop reads CASSLRQGVRSTEAFF. The DNA is as follows: TGTGCCAGCAGTCTACGACAGGGGGTGAGAAGTACTGAAGCTTTCTTT.